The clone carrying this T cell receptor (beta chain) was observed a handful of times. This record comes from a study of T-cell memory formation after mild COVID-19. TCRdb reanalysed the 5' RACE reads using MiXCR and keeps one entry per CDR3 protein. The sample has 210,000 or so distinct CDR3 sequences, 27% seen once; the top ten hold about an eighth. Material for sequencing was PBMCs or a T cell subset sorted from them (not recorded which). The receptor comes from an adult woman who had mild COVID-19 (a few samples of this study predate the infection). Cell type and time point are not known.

The CDR3 coding sequence is TGTGCCAGCAGTGAAGGCGACAGGGGGCAATCACCCCTCCACTTT. Translation: CASSEGDRGQSPLHF. The V and J genes are TRBV6-1 and TRBJ1-6, with 10 bases that match TRBD1. V was pared by 1 base and J by 10 bases, with 4 bases of the junction left unmatched. Germline loops: CDR1 MNHNS, CDR2 SASEGT. The CDR3 is made up of 15 amino acids.